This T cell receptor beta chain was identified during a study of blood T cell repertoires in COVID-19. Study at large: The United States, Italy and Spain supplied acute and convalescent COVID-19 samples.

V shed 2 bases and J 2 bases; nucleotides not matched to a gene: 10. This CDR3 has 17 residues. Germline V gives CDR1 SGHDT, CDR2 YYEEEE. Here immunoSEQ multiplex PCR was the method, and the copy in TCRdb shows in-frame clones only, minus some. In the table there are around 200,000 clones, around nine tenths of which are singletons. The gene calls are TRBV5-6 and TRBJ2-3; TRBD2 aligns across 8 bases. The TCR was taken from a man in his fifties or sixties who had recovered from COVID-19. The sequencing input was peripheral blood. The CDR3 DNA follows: TGTGCCAGCAGCTTTGTTGGGGTAGCGGGGACCACAGATACGCAGTATTTT. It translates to CASSFVGVAGTTDTQYF. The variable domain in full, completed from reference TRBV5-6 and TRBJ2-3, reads DAGVTQSPTHLIKTRGQQVTLRCSPKSGHDTVSWYQQALGQGPQFIFQYYEEEERQRGNFPDRFSGHQFPNYSSELNVNALLLGDSALYLCASSFVGVAGTTDTQYFGPGTRLTVL.